This T cell receptor beta chain stems from a study of shared clonotypes between healthy human individuals. General study points: With a handful of donors compared, 4% to 5.5% of naive CD4 clonotypes were shared.

Genomic DNA (from each subset) was split evenly across several immunoSEQ plates. Template for every sorted-subset replicate PCR totaled about 0.2 ug DNA, around 32,000 T cell genomes. Assay: immunoSEQ multiplex PCR; the TCRdb copy retains only in-frame clones and omits some. In the table there are around 2.3 million clones, under 97% of which are singletons. Worth noting for this clone: Its antigen is not identified.

Germline V gene sequence: CDR1 SGDLS, CDR2 YYNGEE. CDR3 size: 14 residues. V was cut by 2 bases and J by 8 bases, with 11 bases left in between. The receptor's source is a man aged 18 to 35 in good health. The sample taken for sequencing was naive CD4+ T cells sorted from blood. Described subset: CD45RA+ positively selected. The chain uses TRBV9 and TRBJ1-6; no clear D. CDR3 nucleotide sequence: TGTGCCAGCAGCGTGTCCCACGGTGATTCACCCCTCCACTTT. Protein: CASSVSHGDSPLHF.